The T cell receptor beta chain described here comes from a study of blood T cell repertoires in COVID-19. This clone occurred once. V was shortened by 8 bases and J by 4 bases, with 15 bases between the two germline ends. CDR3 length equals 13 residues. Germline loops: CDR1 SGHTA, CDR2 FQGNSA. The table came from immunoSEQ multiplex PCR; TCRdb's copy has only in-frame clones and leaves some out. The profile shows approximately 160,000 clones, about four fifths of them singletons. This TCR derives from a man aged 40-49 years who had recovered from COVID-19. The specimen was peripheral blood. The rearrangement links TRBV7-2 to TRBJ2-7, with a tentative D call TRBD2 (7 bases). CDR3 residues: CASSGRGAYEQYF. The CDR3 DNA reads as TGTGCCAGCTCAGGGAGGGGGGCATACGAGCAGTACTTC.